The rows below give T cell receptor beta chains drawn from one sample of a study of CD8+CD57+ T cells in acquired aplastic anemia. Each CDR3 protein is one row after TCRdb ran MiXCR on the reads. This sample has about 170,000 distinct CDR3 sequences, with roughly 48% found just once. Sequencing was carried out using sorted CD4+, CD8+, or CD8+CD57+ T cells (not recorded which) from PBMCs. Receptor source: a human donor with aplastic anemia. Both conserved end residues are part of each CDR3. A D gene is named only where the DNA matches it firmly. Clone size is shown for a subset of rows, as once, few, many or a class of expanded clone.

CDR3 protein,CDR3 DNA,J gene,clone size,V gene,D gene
CASSEYAEAGNTIYF,TGTGCCAGCAGTGAATACGCAGAAGCAGGAAACACCATATATTTT,TRBJ1-3,.,TRBV25-1,.
CASSTRGGAYEQYF,TGTGCCAGTAGTACCCGCGGAGGGGCCTACGAGCAGTACTTC,TRBJ2-7,many,TRBV19,.
CASSDGTPSTDTQYF,TGCGCCAGCAGCGACGGGACACCTAGCACAGATACGCAGTATTTT,TRBJ2-3,.,TRBV5-1,.
CASSVWEGSGNTIYF,TGTGCCAGCAGCGTATGGGAGGGATCTGGAAACACCATATATTTT,TRBJ1-3,many,TRBV9,.
CASSAYGVSYEQYF,TGTGCCAGCAGTGCGTACGGTGTCTCCTACGAGCAGTACTTC,TRBJ2-7,.,TRBV25-1,.
CASTTKRGALDTQYF,TGTGCCAGCACGACCAAGCGGGGGGCCCTAGATACGCAGTATTTT,TRBJ2-3,.,TRBV27,TRBD2
CAISTGLAGGQDTQYF,TGTGCCATCAGCACCGGACTAGCGGGGGGGCAAGATACGCAGTATTTT,TRBJ2-3,many,TRBV10-3,TRBD2
CASSQGQGTLTNEKLFF,TGTGCCAGCAGCCAGGGACAGGGAACTTTAACTAATGAAAAACTGTTTTTT,TRBJ1-4,many,TRBV4-2,TRBD1
CSASWGQGGLYEQYF,TGCAGTGCTAGCTGGGGACAGGGAGGACTCTACGAGCAGTACTTC,TRBJ2-7,.,TRBV20-1,TRBD1
CASSLVGNTEAFF,TGTGCCAGCAGCTTAGTGGGGAACACTGAAGCTTTCTTT,TRBJ1-1,many,TRBV7-8,.
CASSPFFSALNTQYF,TGTGCCAGCAGCCCCTTCTTCAGTGCCCTGAATACGCAGTATTTT,TRBJ2-3,.,TRBV27,.
CASSRAGLGEKLFF,TGTGCCAGCAGCCGAGCCGGACTCGGTGAAAAACTGTTTTTT,TRBJ1-4,many,TRBV5-4,.
CASSSGLAGAFSTDTQYF,TGTGCCAGCAGTTCGGGACTAGCGGGGGCCTTTAGCACAGATACGCAGTATTTT,TRBJ2-3,few,TRBV27,TRBD2
CASSPVGLGDTEAFF,TGTGCCAGCAGCCCGGTGGGGTTGGGGGACACTGAAGCTTTCTTT,TRBJ1-1,many,TRBV11-2,.
CASSTRGTGANVLTF,TGTGCCAGCAGCACTCGGGGGACCGGGGCCAACGTCCTGACTTTC,TRBJ2-6,.,TRBV9,.
CAISESVKEKLFF,TGTGCCATCAGTGAGTCTGTTAAAGAAAAACTGTTTTTT,TRBJ1-4,.,TRBV10-3,.
CASSPRGLASDEQYF,TGTGCCAGTAGTCCCCGTGGACTAGCGTCCGACGAGCAGTACTTC,TRBJ2-7,.,TRBV19,TRBD2
CASSQKRRTAGTIYF,TGTGCCAGCAGTCAAAAAAGACGAACAGCGGGCACCATATATTTT,TRBJ1-3,.,TRBV6-1,.
CASSIFSGPREQFF,TGTGCCAGTAGTATTTTCTCGGGTCCCAGAGAGCAGTTCTTC,TRBJ2-1,.,TRBV19,.
CASSLGRGYGNTIYF,TGTGCCAGCAGTTTGGGCAGGGGGTACGGAAACACCATATATTTT,TRBJ1-3,many,TRBV6-5,TRBD1
CASSEGGLAGVTDTQYF,TGTGCCAGCAGTGAAGGGGGACTAGCGGGGGTCACAGATACGCAGTATTTT,TRBJ2-3,.,TRBV2,TRBD2
CASSVQGPNEQLF,TGTGCCAGCAGTGTTCAGGGGCCGAATGAGCAGCTCTTC,TRBJ2-1,.,TRBV2,.
CASSDPTGGYQPQHF,TGTGCCAGCAGTGATCCGACAGGGGGCTATCAGCCCCAGCATTTT,TRBJ1-5,once,TRBV6-1,TRBD1
CASKEGLAGYNEQFF,TGCGCCAGCAAGGAGGGACTAGCGGGGTACAATGAGCAGTTCTTC,TRBJ2-1,.,TRBV5-1,TRBD2
CSARDGTGTSGGHTQYF,TGCAGTGCTAGAGACGGAACCGGGACTAGCGGGGGACATACGCAGTATTTT,TRBJ2-3,many,TRBV20-1,TRBD2
CASAGTNEKLFF,TGCGCCAGCGCCGGGACTAATGAAAAACTGTTTTTT,TRBJ1-4,.,TRBV5-1,.
CATSRAGQGWNQPQHF,TGTGCCACCAGCAGAGCGGGGCAGGGATGGAATCAGCCCCAGCATTTT,TRBJ1-5,medium-sized,TRBV15,.
CASSWDRGGNTEAFF,TGTGCCAGCAGCTGGGACAGAGGAGGGAACACTGAAGCTTTCTTT,TRBJ1-1,many,TRBV7-2,TRBD1
CSAALGTYEQYF,TGCAGTGCGGCGCTTGGGACCTACGAGCAGTACTTC,TRBJ2-7,many,TRBV20-1,.
CASSSFRRGNTDTQYF,TGTGCCAGCAGCTCCTTTAGGAGGGGGAACACAGATACGCAGTATTTT,TRBJ2-3,many,TRBV7-9,.
CSLRRDRGKSYGYTF,TGCAGCCTTCGACGTGACAGGGGGAAGAGCTATGGCTACACCTTC,TRBJ1-2,.,TRBV29-1,TRBD1
CASSYKGQNYGYTF,TGTGCCAGCAGTTACAAGGGACAGAACTATGGCTACACCTTC,TRBJ1-2,once,TRBV6-5,TRBD1
CASSADRSEQYF,TGTGCCAGCAGCGCCGACAGGTCCGAGCAGTACTTC,TRBJ2-7,many,TRBV5-4,.
CASSLPENTGELFF,TGTGCCAGCAGTTTGCCGGAGAACACCGGGGAGCTGTTTTTC,TRBJ2-2,.,TRBV10-3,.
CASSLLARDGTSPLHF,TGCGCCAGCAGCTTGCTCGCCCGGGACGGAACTTCACCCCTCCACTTT,TRBJ1-6,many,TRBV5-1,.
CSVGTASTASLYEQYF,TGCAGCGTTGGTACAGCGTCGACCGCCTCACTCTACGAGCAGTACTTC,TRBJ2-7,.,TRBV29-1,.
CASSTGLAVGEQYF,TGTGCCAGTAGTACCGGACTAGCGGTTGGCGAGCAGTACTTC,TRBJ2-7,.,TRBV19,TRBD2
CASNPMGEFYGYTF,TGTGCCAGTAATCCCATGGGGGAATTCTATGGCTACACCTTC,TRBJ1-2,once,TRBV19,.
CASSLNEWAGNTEAFF,TGTGCCAGCAGTTTAAATGAGTGGGCAGGGAACACTGAAGCTTTCTTT,TRBJ1-1,.,TRBV12-3/TRBV12-4,.
CASGLMGANTEAFF,TGTGCCAGCGGGCTGATGGGCGCGAACACTGAAGCCTTCTTT,TRBJ1-1,.,TRBV2,.
CSAPTPLHTEAFF,TGCAGTGCCCCGACACCTCTTCACACTGAAGCTTTCTTT,TRBJ1-1,.,TRBV20-1,.
CASMSSWADSYHTF,TGTGCCAGCATGTCCTCCTGGGCAGACTCATACCACACCTTC,TRBJ1-2,many,TRBV2,.
CASSLVPGTGGSLYGYERYF,TGTGCCAGCAGCTTGGTCCCCGGGACAGGGGGTAGCCTTTACGGGTACGAGCGGTACTTC,TRBJ2-7,.,TRBV5-4,TRBD1
CSARDLRGSYNSPLHF,TGCAGTGCTAGAGATTTGAGGGGCTCCTATAATTCACCCCTCCACTTT,TRBJ1-6,many,TRBV20-1,.
CASSATANYGYTF,TGTGCCAGCAGTGCAACGGCTAACTATGGCTACACCTTC,TRBJ1-2,few,TRBV2,.